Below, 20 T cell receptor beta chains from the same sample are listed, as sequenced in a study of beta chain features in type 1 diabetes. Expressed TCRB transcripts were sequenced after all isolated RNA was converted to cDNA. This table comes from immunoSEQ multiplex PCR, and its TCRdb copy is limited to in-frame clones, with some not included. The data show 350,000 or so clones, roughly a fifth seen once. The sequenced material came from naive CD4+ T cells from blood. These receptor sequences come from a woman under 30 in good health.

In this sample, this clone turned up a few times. The CDR3 here is CASSTRQGVNEQFF. CDR3 bases: TGTGCCAGCAGCACCCGTCAGGGGGTTAATGAGCAGTTCTTC. The genes are TRBV11-3 and TRBJ2-1, with 7 bases fitting TRBD1. The CDR3 is made up of 14 amino acids. Germline V gives CDR1 SGHNT, CDR2 YENEEA. V shed 5 bases, J shed 7 bases, and the junction held 8 bases outside the gene matches.

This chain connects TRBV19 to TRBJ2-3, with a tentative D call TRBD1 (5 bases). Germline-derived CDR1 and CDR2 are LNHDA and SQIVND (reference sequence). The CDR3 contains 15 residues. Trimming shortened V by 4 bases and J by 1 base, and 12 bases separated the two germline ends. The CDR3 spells CASSTRRAGTDTQYF. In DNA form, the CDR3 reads TGTGCCAGTAGTACCCGCAGGGCTGGCACAGATACGCAGTATTTT.

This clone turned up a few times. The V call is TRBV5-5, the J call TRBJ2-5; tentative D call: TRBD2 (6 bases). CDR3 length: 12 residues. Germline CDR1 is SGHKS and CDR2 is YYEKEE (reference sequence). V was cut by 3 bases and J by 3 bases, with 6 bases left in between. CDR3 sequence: CASSWGEETQYF. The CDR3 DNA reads TGTGCCAGCAGCTGGGGGGAAGAGACCCAGTACTTC.

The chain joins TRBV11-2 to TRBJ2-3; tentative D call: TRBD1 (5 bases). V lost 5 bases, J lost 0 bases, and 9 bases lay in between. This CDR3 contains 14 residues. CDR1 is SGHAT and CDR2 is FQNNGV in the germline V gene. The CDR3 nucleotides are TGTGCCAGCAGCACGACAGCTAGCACAGATACGCAGTATTTT. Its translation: CASSTTASTDTQYF.

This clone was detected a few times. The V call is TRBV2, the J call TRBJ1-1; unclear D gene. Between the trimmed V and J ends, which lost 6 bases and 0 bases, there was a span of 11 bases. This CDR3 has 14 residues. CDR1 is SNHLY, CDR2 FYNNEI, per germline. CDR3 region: CASSRPGMNTEAFF. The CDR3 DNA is TGTGCCAGCAGCCGTCCAGGCATGAACACTGAAGCTTTCTTT.

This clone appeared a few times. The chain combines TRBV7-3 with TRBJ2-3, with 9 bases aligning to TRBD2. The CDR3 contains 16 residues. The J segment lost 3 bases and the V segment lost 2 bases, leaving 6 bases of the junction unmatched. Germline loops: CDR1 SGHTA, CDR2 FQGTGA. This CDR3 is CASSLGASGETDTQYF. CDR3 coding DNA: TGTGCCAGCAGCTTAGGCGCTAGCGGGGAGACAGATACGCAGTATTTT.

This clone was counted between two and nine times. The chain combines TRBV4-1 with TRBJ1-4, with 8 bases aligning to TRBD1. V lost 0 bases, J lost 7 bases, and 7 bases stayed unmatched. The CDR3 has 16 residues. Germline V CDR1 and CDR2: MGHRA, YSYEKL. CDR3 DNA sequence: TGCGCCAGCAGCCAAGATACAGGGGGAAGAGGTGAAAAACTGTTTTTT. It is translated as CASSQDTGGRGEKLFF.

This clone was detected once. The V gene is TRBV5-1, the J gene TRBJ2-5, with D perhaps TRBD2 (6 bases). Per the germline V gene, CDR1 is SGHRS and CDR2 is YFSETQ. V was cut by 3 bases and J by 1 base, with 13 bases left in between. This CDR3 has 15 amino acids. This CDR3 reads CASSSAGPFQETQYF. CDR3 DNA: TGCGCCAGCAGCTCCGCGGGACCCTTCCAAGAGACCCAGTACTTC.

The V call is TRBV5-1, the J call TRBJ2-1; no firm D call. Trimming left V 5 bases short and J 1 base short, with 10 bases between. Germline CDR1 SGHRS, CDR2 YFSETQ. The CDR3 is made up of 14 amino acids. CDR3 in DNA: TGCGCCAGCAGTCGTACGGTGTCCTACAATGAGCAGTTCTTC. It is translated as CASSRTVSYNEQFF.

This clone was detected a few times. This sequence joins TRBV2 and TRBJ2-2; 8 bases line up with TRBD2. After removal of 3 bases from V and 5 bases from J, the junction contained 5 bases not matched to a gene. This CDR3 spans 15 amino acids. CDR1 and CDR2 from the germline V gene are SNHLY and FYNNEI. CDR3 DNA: TGTGCCAGCAGTGAGGTAGCGGGGTGGACCGGGGAGCTGTTTTTT. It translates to CASSEVAGWTGELFF.

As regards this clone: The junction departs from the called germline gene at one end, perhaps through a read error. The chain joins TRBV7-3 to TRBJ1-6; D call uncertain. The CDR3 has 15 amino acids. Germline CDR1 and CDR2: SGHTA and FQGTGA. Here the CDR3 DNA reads TGTGCCAGCAGCGTAACGGGAGGGCTGGATTCACCCCTCCACTTT. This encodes CASSVTGGLDSPLHF.

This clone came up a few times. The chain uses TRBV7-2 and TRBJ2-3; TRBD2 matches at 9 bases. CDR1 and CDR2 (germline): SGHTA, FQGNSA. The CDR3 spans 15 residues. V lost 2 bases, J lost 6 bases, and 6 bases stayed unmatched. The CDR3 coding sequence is TGTGCCAGCAGCTTATTTAGCGGGGGCTCGGATACGCAGTATTTT. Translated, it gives CASSLFSGGSDTQYF.

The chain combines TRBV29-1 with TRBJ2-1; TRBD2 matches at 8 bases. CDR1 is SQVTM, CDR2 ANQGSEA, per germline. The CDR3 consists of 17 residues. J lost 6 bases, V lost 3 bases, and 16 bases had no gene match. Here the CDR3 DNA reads TGCAGCGTTGAGCCTTTGTGGGTAGCGGGGTCCCGCAATGAGCAGTTCTTC. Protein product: CSVEPLWVAGSRNEQFF.

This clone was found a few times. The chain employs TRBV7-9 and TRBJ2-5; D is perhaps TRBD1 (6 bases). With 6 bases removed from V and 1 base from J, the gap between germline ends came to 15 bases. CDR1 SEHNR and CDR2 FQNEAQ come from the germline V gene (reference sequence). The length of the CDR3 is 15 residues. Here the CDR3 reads CASSFIDRPQETQYF. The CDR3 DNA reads TGTGCCAGCAGTTTCATCGACAGGCCCCAAGAGACCCAGTACTTC. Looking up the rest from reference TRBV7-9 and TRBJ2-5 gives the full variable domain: DTGVSQNPRHKITKRGQNVTFRCDPISEHNRLYWYRQTLGQGPEFLTYFQNEAQLEKSRLLSDRFSAERPKGSFSTLEIQRTEQGDSAMYLCASSFIDRPQETQYFGPGTRLLVL.

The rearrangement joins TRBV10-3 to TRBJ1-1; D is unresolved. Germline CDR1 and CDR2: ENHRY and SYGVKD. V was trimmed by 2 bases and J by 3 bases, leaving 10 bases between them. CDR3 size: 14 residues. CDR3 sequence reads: CAISEMTGDTEAFF. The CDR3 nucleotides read TGTGCCATCAGTGAGATGACTGGAGACACTGAAGCTTTCTTT.

CDR3 DNA: TGTGCCAGCAGTATCGGTGATACGCAGTATTTT. Its translation is CASSIGDTQYF. The chain couples TRBV2 to TRBJ2-3; D unclear. Germline CDR1 reads SNHLY; CDR2 reads FYNNEI. V lost 5 bases to trimming and J lost 6 bases, with 6 bases between them. This CDR3 contains 11 residues.

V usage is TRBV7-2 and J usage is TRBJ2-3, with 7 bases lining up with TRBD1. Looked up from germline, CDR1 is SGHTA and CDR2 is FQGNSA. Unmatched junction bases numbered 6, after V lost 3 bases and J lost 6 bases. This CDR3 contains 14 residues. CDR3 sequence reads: CASSLNRGVDTQYF. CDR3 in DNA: TGTGCCAGCAGCTTGAACAGGGGTGTGGATACGCAGTATTTT.

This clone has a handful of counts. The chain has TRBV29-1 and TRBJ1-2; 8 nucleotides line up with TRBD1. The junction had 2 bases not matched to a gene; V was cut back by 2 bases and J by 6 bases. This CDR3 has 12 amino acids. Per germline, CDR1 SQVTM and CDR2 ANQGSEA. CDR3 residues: CSVEQTGDGYTF. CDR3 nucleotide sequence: TGCAGCGTTGAACAGACAGGGGATGGCTACACCTTC.

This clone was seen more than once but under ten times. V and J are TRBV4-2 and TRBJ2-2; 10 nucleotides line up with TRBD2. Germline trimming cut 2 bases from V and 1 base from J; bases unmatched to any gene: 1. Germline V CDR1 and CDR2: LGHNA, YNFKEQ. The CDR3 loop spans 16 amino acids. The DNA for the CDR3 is TGTGCCAGCAGCCAAAGACTAGCGGGGAACACCGGGGAGCTGTTTTTT. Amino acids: CASSQRLAGNTGELFF.

The CDR3 spells CASSQDSSSHYGYTF. CDR3 DNA: TGTGCCAGCAGCCAAGACAGTTCATCCCATTATGGCTACACCTTC. V and J are TRBV14 and TRBJ1-2; D uncertain. This CDR3 is 15 amino acids long. CDR1 SGHDN and CDR2 FVKESK come from the germline V gene. The V end was cut by 0 bases, the J end by 5 bases, with 13 bases between.